This passage covers 27 T cell receptor beta chains from one sample sequenced in a study of T cell changes during pregnancy in multiple sclerosis. The repertoire was sequenced with immunoSEQ multiplex PCR; TCRdb's copy has only in-frame clones and lacks some. The profile shows around 64,000 clones, about 93% of them singletons. The sample here was CD8+ T cells from peripheral blood mononuclear cells, taken in the third trimester of pregnancy. Source of these receptors: a female donor with multiple sclerosis, enrolled in a pregnancy study.

This chain connects TRBV9 to TRBJ1-2, with a possible D match to TRBD1 (6 bases). Per the germline V gene, CDR1 is SGDLS and CDR2 is YYNGEE. The V end was cut by 0 bases, the J end by 1 base, with 10 bases between. This CDR3 region has 15 residues. The CDR3 region is CASSVGKGVNYGYTF. The CDR3 DNA sequence: TGTGCCAGCAGCGTAGGCAAGGGGGTTAACTATGGCTACACCTTC.

The rearrangement links TRBV5-1 to TRBJ2-7; 10 nucleotides agree with TRBD1. The ends lost 1 base at V and 5 bases at J; junction bases unmatched: 3. The germline V gene has CDR1 SGHRS and CDR2 YFSETQ. The length of the CDR3 is 14 residues. The CDR3 spells CASSLRTGGNEQYF. The CDR3 nucleotides are TGCGCCAGCAGCTTGAGGACAGGGGGAAACGAGCAGTACTTC.

The chain joins TRBV27 to TRBJ2-1; TRBD2 matches 9 bases. The CDR3 contains 15 residues. V gave up 5 bases and J gave up 6 bases; unmatched junction bases: 8. Germline CDR1 reads MNHEY; CDR2 reads SMNVEV (reference sequence). The CDR3 region is CASSRSGGRANEQFF. The CDR3 DNA is TGTGCCAGCAGTCGCTCTGGCGGGAGGGCCAATGAGCAGTTCTTC.

The gene calls are TRBV21-1 and TRBJ1-4; the table's D call, TRBD1, was not checked against the DNA. TRBV21-1 corresponds to a pseudogene. This CDR3 comprises 16 residues. The CDR3 loop reads CASSGTGRYFNEKLFF. Here the CDR3 DNA reads TGTGCCAGCAGCGGGACAGGGCGTTACTTTAATGAAAAACTGTTTTTT.

The J gene is TRBJ1-4, the V gene TRBV7-2, with 8 bases that match TRBD1. Unmatched junction bases numbered 2, after V lost 5 bases and J lost 3 bases. Germline V gene lookup returns CDR1 SGHTA and CDR2 FQGNSA. The CDR3 consists of 14 residues. The CDR3, as DNA: TGTGCCAGCAGCCAGGGGGCGGCTAATGAAAAACTGTTTTTT. It is translated as CASSQGAANEKLFF.

J is TRBJ1-4 and V is TRBV6-1; tentatively, D is TRBD1 (5 bases). The CDR3 consists of 12 residues. Deletions cut 11 bases from V and 8 bases from J, with 15 bases between. In germline, CDR1 is MNHNS, CDR2 SASEGT. The CDR3 DNA reads TGTGCCGCGGCGGGGGTTTGGGAAAAACTGTTTTTT. Protein product: CAAAGVWEKLFF.

The V gene is TRBV15, the J gene TRBJ2-7; D is perhaps TRBD1 (6 bases). Germline V gene sequence: CDR1 LNHNV, CDR2 YYDKDF (reference sequence). V lost 5 bases, J lost 5 bases, and 13 bases lay in between. CDR3 length equals 13 residues. For the CDR3, the DNA is TGTGCCACCAGCGTAGACAGGTTCAACGAGCAGTACTTC. Its translation: CATSVDRFNEQYF.

This clone was found a few times. This chain connects TRBV19 to TRBJ1-1; D is perhaps TRBD1 (5 bases). The V end was cut by 5 bases, the J end by 0 bases, with 10 bases between. The CDR3 is made up of 14 amino acids. Germline-derived CDR1 and CDR2 are LNHDA and SQIVND (reference sequence). The CDR3 sequence: CASSPGTVNTEAFF. DNA for the CDR3: TGTGCCAGTAGTCCCGGGACTGTGAACACTGAAGCTTTCTTT.

The genes are TRBV28 and TRBJ2-1; D unresolved. With 2 bases removed from V and 7 bases from J, the gap between germline ends came to 9 bases. Germline CDR1 and CDR2: MDHEN and SYDVKM. The CDR3 is 13 residues long. The CDR3 here is CASSLVVGNEQFF. The DNA for the CDR3 is TGTGCCAGCAGTTTAGTGGTCGGGAATGAGCAGTTCTTC.

The gene calls are TRBV2 and TRBJ2-7; 9 nucleotides line up with TRBD1. The J segment lost 3 bases and the V segment lost 8 bases, leaving 5 bases of the junction unmatched. Germline loops: CDR1 SNHLY, CDR2 FYNNEI. The CDR3 runs 13 residues. The CDR3 protein is CASRGQGIYEQYF. The DNA for the CDR3 is TGTGCCAGCCGCGGACAGGGGATCTACGAGCAGTACTTC.

The V gene is TRBV12-5, the J gene TRBJ2-1; no firm D call. V shed 1 base and J shed 4 bases, with 5 bases lying between them. This CDR3 has 13 amino acids. Germline CDR1 reads LGHNT; CDR2 reads FRNRAP. CDR3 sequence: CASGLGLYNEQFF. The CDR3 nucleotides are TGTGCTAGTGGTTTGGGACTTTACAATGAGCAGTTCTTC.

This clone occurred once. This chain connects TRBV11-2 to TRBJ1-1, with 8 bases fitting TRBD1. J lost 7 bases, V lost 0 bases, and 4 bases had no gene match. The germline gives CDR1 SGHAT, CDR2 FQNNGV. This CDR3 is built from 14 residues. CDR3 region: CASSLDRGRGEAFF. The CDR3 DNA sequence: TGTGCCAGCAGCTTAGACAGGGGGCGAGGTGAAGCTTTCTTT.

J is TRBJ2-2 and V is TRBV27; no reliable D call. CDR3 length: 14 residues. V lost 0 bases, J lost 4 bases, and 6 bases lay in between. Germline V lookup: CDR1 MNHEY, CDR2 SMNVEV (reference sequence). The CDR3 region is CASSLSLLTGELFF. CDR3 DNA sequence: TGTGCCAGCAGTTTATCCCTCCTCACCGGGGAGCTGTTTTTT.

This sequence joins TRBV28 and TRBJ2-3; a possible D gene is TRBD2 (5 bases). Trimming pared 4 bases from V and 0 bases from J, leaving 14 bases between. CDR3 length: 16 amino acids. Germline V lookup: CDR1 MDHEN, CDR2 SYDVKM. CDR3 residues: CASSSSFGVSTDTQYF. In DNA form, the CDR3 reads TGTGCCAGCAGTTCCTCTTTCGGGGTTAGCACAGATACGCAGTATTTT.

This clone was seen once. The chain recombines TRBV29-1 with TRBJ2-7, with D possibly being TRBD1 (5 bases). V gave up 5 bases and J gave up 1 base, with 12 bases separating them. There are 13 residues in the CDR3. Germline CDR1 is SQVTM and CDR2 is ANQGSEA. CDR3 in DNA: TGCAGCGTTAAGATGACAGATTCCTACGAGCAGTACTTC. This translates into CSVKMTDSYEQYF.

This clone was observed once. The chain joins TRBV29-1 to TRBJ1-2; 7 bases are shared with TRBD1. The V and J ends lost 2 bases and 10 bases, in that order; junction bases with no gene match: 13. Looked up from germline, CDR1 is SQVTM and CDR2 is ANQGSEA. This CDR3 region has 14 residues. The CDR3 DNA is TGCAGCGTTGAACCTCCGGGACAGCCCGTTGTCTACACCTTC. Its translation is CSVEPPGQPVVYTF.

In this sample, this clone turned up once. CDR3 sequence: CASRSGLADSYEQYF. The CDR3, as DNA: TGTGCCAGCAGGTCGGGACTAGCGGACTCCTACGAGCAGTACTTC. This chain links TRBV7-9 with TRBJ2-7; 11 positions agree with TRBD2. CDR3 length: 15 residues. CDR1 is SEHNR, CDR2 FQNEAQ, per germline (reference sequence). The ends lost 6 bases at V and 0 bases at J; junction bases unmatched: 4.

The V and J genes are TRBV5-1 and TRBJ1-5; D gene unclear. V was shortened by 2 bases and J by 3 bases, with 9 bases between the two germline ends. Germline values: CDR1 SGHRS, CDR2 YFSETQ. This CDR3 has 14 residues. CDR3 amino acids: CASSFGVNNQPQHF. The CDR3 nucleotides are TGCGCCAGCAGCTTCGGGGTGAACAATCAGCCCCAGCATTTT.

The chain recombines TRBV27 with TRBJ2-7; perhaps TRBD2 as D (7 bases). Deletions cut 6 bases from V and 3 bases from J, with 30 bases between. CDR3 length: 19 residues. Germline CDR1 is MNHEY and CDR2 is SMNVEV (reference sequence). CDR3 amino acids: CASSHGRQGTAGVYYEQYF. CDR3 DNA: TGTGCCAGCAGCCACGGACGGCAGGGGACCGCGGGAGTATACTACGAGCAGTACTTC.

The chain is built from TRBV29-1 and TRBJ1-2, with D possibly TRBD1 on 6 matching bases. Trimming cost V 6 bases and J 4 bases, with 12 bases left between them. The CDR3 loop spans 12 amino acids. Per the germline V gene, CDR1 is SQVTM and CDR2 is ANQGSEA. CDR3: CSVEAGAYGYTF. As DNA, the CDR3 is TGCAGCGTCGAGGCAGGGGCCTATGGCTACACCTTC.

The J gene is TRBJ2-7, the V gene TRBV7-6; D is unclear. Germline values: CDR1 SGHVS, CDR2 FNYEAQ. V was pared by 2 bases and J by 0 bases, with 11 bases between. The CDR3 extends over 15 amino acids. Here the CDR3 reads CASSLLAESSYEQYF. CDR3 sequence (DNA): TGTGCCAGCAGCTTACTGGCGGAAAGCTCCTACGAGCAGTACTTC.

The chain carries TRBV7-9 and TRBJ2-7, with 7 bases identical to TRBD2. This CDR3 spans 14 amino acids. V lost 6 bases, J lost 4 bases, and 9 bases stayed unmatched. The V gene's germline CDR1 is SEHNR and CDR2 FQNEAQ (reference sequence). The CDR3 nucleotides read TGTGCCAGCAGGGGTAGCGGGCGGGCATACGAGCAGTACTTC. Encoded protein: CASRGSGRAYEQYF.

V is TRBV9 and J is TRBJ2-1; 7 nucleotides line up with TRBD1. Unmatched junction bases numbered 8, after V lost 4 bases and J lost 7 bases. This CDR3 has 14 amino acids. Germline V gene sequence: CDR1 SGDLS, CDR2 YYNGEE. CDR3: CASSLSGTENEQFF. Written as DNA, the CDR3 is TGTGCCAGCAGCCTCTCCGGGACAGAGAATGAGCAGTTCTTC.

The chain uses TRBV28 and TRBJ1-1; D unclear. Looked up from germline, CDR1 is MDHEN and CDR2 is SYDVKM. Trimming cost V 8 bases and J 0 bases, with 13 bases left between them. The CDR3 is 14 residues long. CDR3 in amino acids: CASDLHRVNTEAFF. CDR3 DNA sequence: TGTGCCAGCGACCTCCACCGGGTGAACACTGAAGCTTTCTTT.

The rearrangement links TRBV6-5 to TRBJ2-7; D might be TRBD2 (5 bases). V lost 2 bases and J lost 3, with 8 bases in between. The length of the CDR3 is 13 residues. Germline assignment: CDR1 MNHEY and CDR2 SVGAGI. The chain's CDR3 is CASSYGRVYEQYF. The CDR3 coding sequence is TGTGCCAGCAGTTACGGGCGGGTCTACGAGCAGTACTTC.

This chain links TRBV11-2 with TRBJ1-1, with a tentative D call TRBD1 (6 bases). CDR1 and CDR2 from the germline V gene are SGHAT and FQNNGV. Deletions cut 6 bases from V and 8 bases from J, with 10 bases between. This CDR3 region has 11 residues. The CDR3 DNA follows: TGTGCCAGCAGACTCCAGGGGGAAGCTTTCTTT. Translating it yields CASRLQGEAFF. Drawing the rest from reference TRBV11-2 and TRBJ1-1, the complete variable domain is EAGVAQSPRYKIIEKRQSVAFWCNPISGHATLYWYQQILGQGPKLLIQFQNNGVVDDSQLPKDRFSAERLKGVDSTLKIQPAKLEDSAVYLCASRLQGEAFFGQGTRLTVV.

V is TRBV29-1 and J is TRBJ2-7; tentatively, D is TRBD2 (6 bases). The length of the CDR3 is 13 residues. Germline CDR1 is SQVTM and CDR2 is ANQGSEA. V shed 5 bases and J shed 3 bases, with 14 bases lying between them. The CDR3 protein is CSVTIAEIYEQYF. CDR3 DNA: TGCAGCGTTACTATAGCGGAAATCTACGAGCAGTACTTC.